This TCR beta chain was identified during a study of shared clonotypes between healthy human individuals. Study results and limitations: Roughly 5% of naive CD4 clonotypes were shared across several donors. Lower generation probabilities were found for non-shared clonotypes than for those shared by all four donors.

The authors split each subset's genomic DNA evenly across several immunoSEQ plates. DNA at 150 to 200 ng, tens of thousands of T cell genomes, went into sorted-subset replicate PCRs. Profiled with immunoSEQ multiplex PCR; TCRdb holds only in-frame clones, not every one. The profile shows approximately 1,000,000 clones, 60% to 85% of them singletons. V was clipped by 3 bases and J by 7 bases, with 7 bases between them. Germline CDR1 SGHTA, CDR2 FQGNSA. The CDR3 has 12 residues. On this clone itself: Its antigen is not known.

The sample taken for sequencing was memory CD4+ T cells from PBMCs. This sample's subset: CD45RA-negative fraction. This TCR was sampled from a man younger than 30 in good health. Some clones in this sample may be carry-over from other donors' samples. The chain combines TRBV7-2 with TRBJ1-5; D gene unclear. The CDR3 region has the DNA TGTGCCAGCAGCTTCTCGGGACAGCCCCAGCATTTT. It codes for CASSFSGQPQHF.